The sequence of this T cell receptor (beta chain) was determined in a study of T cell changes during pregnancy in multiple sclerosis. This clone was seen a single time. Profiling relied on immunoSEQ multiplex PCR, and the TCRdb table lists in-frame clones only, not all of them. The profile shows about 61,000 clones, approximately 90% of them singletons. The V and J ends lost 6 bases and 3 bases, in that order; junction bases with no gene match: 6. This CDR3 has 15 residues. CDR1 MNHNY and CDR2 SVGAGI come from the germline V gene (reference sequence). The sequence was obtained from a female donor in good health, enrolled as a control in a pregnancy study. The sequencing here drew on peripheral blood, taken in the first trimester of pregnancy. The rearrangement links TRBV6-6 to TRBJ1-5; 9 bases fit TRBD1. CDR3 bases: TGTGCCAGCAGCCCGGGACAGGGATCCAATCAGCCCCAGCATTTT. It encodes CASSPGQGSNQPQHF.